Each of the 10 T cell receptor beta chains below was sequenced from the same sample in a study of cytomegalovirus exposure and HLA in healthy donors. Use of 60 Vbeta and 13 Jbeta primers characterized the PCR. Assay used: immunoSEQ multiplex PCR; TCRdb lists only in-frame clones, some missing. The table shows 190,000 or so clones, with roughly four fifths occurring only once. Sequencing was done on a sample of PBMCs. These receptors all come from a boy younger than 10 in good health and CMV-seronegative.

The chain employs TRBV5-4 and TRBJ2-3; TRBD2 agrees at 8 bases. The germline V gene has CDR1 SGHNT and CDR2 YYREEE (reference sequence). With 1 base clipped from V and 1 base from J, the junction kept 8 bases outside the gene matches. The CDR3 runs 17 residues. CDR3 in DNA: TGTGCCAGCAGCTTGATTAGCGGGGACCGAGGCACAGATACGCAGTATTTT. It translates to CASSLISGDRGTDTQYF.

The CDR3 nucleotides read TGCGCCAGCGCTCAGTACTCCGATTCTAGGTCTGGGAACACTGAAGCTTTCTTT. It specifies CASAQYSDSRSGNTEAFF. The chain is built from TRBV4-1 and TRBJ1-1; D ambiguous. CDR1 and CDR2 from the germline V gene are MGHRA and YSYEKL. V gave up 8 bases and J gave up 1 base, with 26 bases separating them. The CDR3 has 18 amino acids.

The chain recombines TRBV7-2 with TRBJ2-3, with 9 bases aligning to TRBD1. Per germline, CDR1 SGHTA and CDR2 FQGNSA. There are 16 residues in the CDR3. The V segment lost 2 bases and the J segment 3 bases; nucleotides outside the gene matches: 6. The CDR3 bases are TGTGCCAGCAGCTTATACGGGACAGGGTTAACAGATACGCAGTATTTT. It translates to CASSLYGTGLTDTQYF.

The rearrangement joins TRBV15 to TRBJ1-2, with D perhaps TRBD1 (6 bases). The CDR3 is 17 amino acids. The V gene's germline CDR1 is LNHNV and CDR2 YYDKDF (reference sequence). V gave up 5 bases and J gave up 7 bases, with 26 bases separating them. The CDR3 DNA reads as TGTGCCACCAGCCCCCCACCGACAGGTTCCAAAAGGGGTGGCTACACCTTC. Protein: CATSPPPTGSKRGGYTF.

The chain joins TRBV4-2 to TRBJ2-5, with 15 nucleotides matching TRBD2. TRBJ2-7 explains the end of the DNA better; the J call may be wrong. The CDR3 contains 23 residues. CDR1 and CDR2 from the germline V gene are LGHNA and YNFKEQ. CDR3 nucleotide sequence: TGTGCCAGCAGCCTTCGCCCAGGGGGCGCTCGGACTAGCGGGGGGGGTAGCTCCTACGAGCAGTACTTC. Protein sequence: CASSLRPGGARTSGGGSSYEQYF.

With regard to this clone: One end of the junction does not line up with germline, which may come from a read error. The chain carries TRBV7-7 and TRBJ2-3, with 10 bases lining up with TRBD2. The CDR3 runs to 17 residues. Germline loops: CDR1 SSHAT, CDR2 FNYEAQ (reference sequence). CDR3 nucleotides: TGTGCTAGCAGCCCTTTCCCGGGGACTAGCGATAAAGATACGCAGTATTTT. Protein: CASSPFPGTSDKDTQYF. The full variable domain, in which reference TRBV7-7 and TRBJ2-3 provide the parts outside the CDR3, is GAGVSQSPRYKVTKRGQDVTLRCDPISSHATLYWYQQALGQGPEFLTYFNYEAQPDKSGLPSDRFSAERPEGSISTLTIQRTEQRDSAMYRCASSPFPGTSDKDTQYFGPGTRLTVL.

The chain couples TRBV30 to TRBJ1-2; D unclear. This CDR3 is built from 13 residues. With 3 bases removed from V and 7 bases from J, the gap between germline ends came to 15 bases. The V gene's germline CDR1 is GTSNPN and CDR2 SVGIG (reference sequence). CDR3 nucleotides: TGTGCCTGGAGCCCAAGCTGGAGCGGTGGCTACACCTTC. Amino acids: CAWSPSWSGGYTF. Filled out from reference TRBV30 and TRBJ1-2, the complete variable domain reads SQTIHQWPATLVQPVGSPLSLECTVEGTSNPNLYWYRQAAGRGLQLLFYSVGIGQISSEVPQNLSASRPQDRQFILSSKKLLLSDSGFYLCAWSPSWSGGYTFGSGTRLTVV.

The chain couples TRBV18 to TRBJ2-1, with 12 positions matching TRBD2. Germline CDR1 and CDR2: KGHSH and LQKENI. J lost 4 bases, V lost 3 bases, and 4 bases had no gene match. The CDR3 is made up of 16 amino acids. DNA for the CDR3: TGTGCCAGCTCACCTGGACTAGCGGGGAGTTACAATGAGCAGTTCTTC. Protein: CASSPGLAGSYNEQFF.

The chain employs TRBV13 and TRBJ2-6, with a tentative D call TRBD1 (5 bases). CDR3 length: 15 residues. Germline-derived CDR1 and CDR2 are PRHDT and FYEKMQ (reference sequence). The ends were cut back, 5 bases at V and 4 bases at J, with 12 bases in the middle. CDR3 sequence reads: CASSQGPSGANVLTF. The CDR3 DNA follows: TGTGCCAGCAGCCAGGGTCCGAGCGGGGCCAACGTCCTGACTTTC.

This clone was counted between two and nine times. This chain uses TRBV9 with TRBJ2-6; 10 positions agree with TRBD1. CDR3 length: 20 residues. CDR1 and CDR2 from the germline V gene are SGDLS and YYNGEE. Trimming at V came to 2 bases and at J to 0 bases, leaving 11 bases not matched to a gene. The DNA of the CDR3 is TGTGCCAGCAGCGTCTGGACAGGGGGATTACCGAGCTCTGGGGCCAACGTCCTGACTTTC. Protein: CASSVWTGGLPSSGANVLTF.